Detailed here is one TCR beta chain. Its specificity is not known. These data are taken from a study of PD-1 blockade in classical Hodgkin lymphoma. Points from the study as a whole: Newly diagnosed patients had diversity similar to the baseline diversity of complete responders. Newly diagnosed patients were reported to exhibit reduced baseline TCR diversity relative to healthy donors. At C4D1, TCR diversity had climbed significantly for CD4+ cells, though not for CD8+ cells.

Relapses following autologous stem cell transplantation were seen in all patients, with brentuximab vedotin exposure varying. The method was immunoSEQ multiplex PCR; TCRdb's version includes in-frame clones alone and lacks a portion of them. The data contain under 60,000 clones, roughly 73% of them singletons. V lost 8 bases and J 7 bases, leaving 20 bases between the germline ends. This CDR3 region has 14 residues. Germline assignment: CDR1 MNHEY and CDR2 SVGAGI. The J gene is TRBJ1-2, the V gene TRBV6-5; D gene unclear. The sample consisted of peripheral blood mononuclear cells (PBMCs), taken at baseline. This receptor was obtained from a human donor with classical Hodgkin lymphoma. The chain's CDR3 is CASQTVDRQTGYTF. In DNA form, the CDR3 reads TGTGCCAGCCAAACTGTCGACCGCCAGACTGGCTACACCTTC.